This is a list of T cell receptor beta chains from one sample in a study of Japanese encephalitis immunity and Zika vaccine responses. From the 5' RACE reads, TCRdb called clonotypes with MiXCR, one entry per CDR3 protein. The sample yields about 420 distinct CDR3 sequences, about 9.9% seen once. The source was antigen-activated CD8+ T cells from blood, cultured, collected during a Zika inactivated vaccine study. These receptors all stem from an adult woman who received an inactivated Zika virus vaccine. Each CDR3 is given with its conserved first and last residue. The order of the fields is J gene, D gene, clone size, V gene, CDR3 DNA, CDR3 protein. D genes are given only for firm matches. Clone size is shown for a subset of rows, as once, few, many or a class of expanded clone.

J: TRBJ1-3; D: .; size: medium-sized; V: TRBV5-8; DNA: TGTGCCAGCAGCCTAGGACCGAGCTCTGGAAACACCATATATTTT; CDR3: CASSLGPSSGNTIYF
J: TRBJ2-5; D: TRBD2; size: medium-sized; V: TRBV9; DNA: TGTGCCAGCAGCGCGGGGGGTTTTTCGGAGACCCAGTACTTC; CDR3: CASSAGGFSETQYF
J: TRBJ1-2; D: .; size: large; V: TRBV20-1; DNA: TGCAGTGCTAGAGGTCGAAGGGGCTACACCTTC; CDR3: CSARGRRGYTF
J: TRBJ2-7; D: .; size: medium-sized; V: TRBV23-1; DNA: TGCGCCAGCAGTCAATACCCAGGTTGCTACGAGCAGTACTTC; CDR3: CASSQYPGCYEQYF
J: TRBJ1-5; D: .; size: .; V: TRBV20-1; DNA: TGCAGTGCCCTCCCCGTGGGCGCTAAGGGCAATCAGCCCCAGCATTTT; CDR3: CSALPVGAKGNQPQHF
J: TRBJ1-4; D: TRBD1; size: large; V: TRBV7-6; DNA: TGTGCCAGCAGCTTGGGACAGGGGGCCAGGTTTGAAAAACTGTTTTTT; CDR3: CASSLGQGARFEKLFF
J: TRBJ2-1; D: .; size: large; V: TRBV9; DNA: TGTGCCAGCAGCATGGGGCTTTACAATGAGCAGTTCTTC; CDR3: CASSMGLYNEQFF
J: TRBJ1-2; D: .; size: medium-sized; V: TRBV6-1; DNA: TGTGCCAGCAGTGACCGGGGCTATGGCTACACCTTC; CDR3: CASSDRGYGYTF
J: TRBJ2-7; D: .; size: large; V: TRBV5-6; DNA: TGTGCCAGCAGCTCCGGGAACTCCTACGAGCAGTACTTC; CDR3: CASSSGNSYEQYF
J: TRBJ2-1; D: TRBD2; size: large; V: TRBV2; DNA: TGTGCCAGCAGTGAAGTACCTAGCGGGGGGGCCTACAATGAGCAGTTCTTC; CDR3: CASSEVPSGGAYNEQFF
J: TRBJ1-1; D: .; size: .; V: TRBV6-1; DNA: TGTGCCAGCGGCGACAGGAGGTATTATACTGAAGCTTTCTTT; CDR3: CASGDRRYYTEAFF
J: TRBJ2-1; D: TRBD2; size: medium-sized; V: TRBV5-1; DNA: TGCGCCAGCAGCTCCCGGGGGGGGGGGGATGAGCAGTTCTTC; CDR3: CASSSRGGGDEQFF
J: TRBJ1-5; D: TRBD1; size: medium-sized; V: TRBV24-1; DNA: TGTGCCACCAGCGGCCCGATCAGGGGGCAGCCCCAGCATTTT; CDR3: CATSGPIRGQPQHF
J: TRBJ2-7; D: TRBD1; size: medium-sized; V: TRBV9; DNA: TGTGCCAGCAGCGTAGTAGACAGGGGACCCTACGAGCAGTACTTC; CDR3: CASSVVDRGPYEQYF
J: TRBJ1-2; D: .; size: medium-sized; V: TRBV10-3; DNA: TGTGCCATCAGTGAGTCGGGCGGGGGTCGAGGCTACACCTTC; CDR3: CAISESGGGRGYTF
J: TRBJ1-1; D: .; size: medium-sized; V: TRBV14; DNA: TGTGCCAGCAGCCAACTCCCGACAGGTTCGAACACTGAAGCTTTCTTT; CDR3: CASSQLPTGSNTEAFF
J: TRBJ1-2; D: .; size: large; V: TRBV20-1; DNA: TGCAGTGCTACCCAGGACCCAGGGCGCCCTCTCTATGGCTACACCTTC; CDR3: CSATQDPGRPLYGYTF
J: TRBJ2-5; D: .; size: medium-sized; V: TRBV5-4; DNA: TGTGCCAGCAGCTCGTCTAGTGTCTGGGAGACCCAGTACTTC; CDR3: CASSSSSVWETQYF
J: TRBJ2-7; D: .; size: medium-sized; V: TRBV28; DNA: TGTGCCAGCAGCCCACCCGATTGGGACGACACGGCGGAGCAGTACTTC; CDR3: CASSPPDWDDTAEQYF
J: TRBJ1-1; D: .; size: medium-sized; V: TRBV9; DNA: TGTGCCAGCAGCACGACAGACTCAACCACTGAAGCTTTCTTT; CDR3: CASSTTDSTTEAFF
J: TRBJ2-1; D: TRBD2; size: medium-sized; V: TRBV6-4; DNA: TGTGCCAGCAGTGCGGGGGGGCCCAATGAGCAGTTCTTC; CDR3: CASSAGGPNEQFF
J: TRBJ1-2; D: .; size: large; V: TRBV20-1; DNA: TGCAGTTCCCCCCGACGGAGGAGCTATGGCTACACCTTC; CDR3: CSSPRRRSYGYTF
J: TRBJ2-1; D: .; size: hyperexpanded; V: TRBV4-1; DNA: TGCGCCAGCAGCCCCCGAGGGGGACGGGTCGATGAGCAGTTCTTC; CDR3: CASSPRGGRVDEQFF
J: TRBJ1-3; D: TRBD1; size: medium-sized; V: TRBV20-1; DNA: TGCAGTGCTAGAGACAGGGGGGAGGGTGGAAACACCATATATTTT; CDR3: CSARDRGEGGNTIYF
J: TRBJ1-2; D: TRBD1; size: many; V: TRBV29-1; DNA: TGCAGCGTTGACCCAGGGACAGGGCTTTATGGCTACACCTTC; CDR3: CSVDPGTGLYGYTF
J: TRBJ1-5; D: TRBD1; size: medium-sized; V: TRBV28; DNA: TGTGCCAGCAGTTCCCTACAGGGGGCATCTCATCAGCCCCAGCATTTT; CDR3: CASSSLQGASHQPQHF
J: TRBJ1-3; D: .; size: large; V: TRBV12-3/TRBV12-4; DNA: TGTGCCAGCAGATCCGGTGGGAGTCTCTCTGGAAACACCATATATTTT; CDR3: CASRSGGSLSGNTIYF
J: TRBJ1-3; D: TRBD1; size: medium-sized; V: TRBV5-6; DNA: TGTGCCAGCAGCTCCGGTGGGGCCACAGGGGCTGGAAACACCATATATTTT; CDR3: CASSSGGATGAGNTIYF
J: TRBJ2-1; D: .; size: many; V: TRBV6-5; DNA: TGTGCCACCTGGACAGCTTACAATGAGCAGTTCTTC; CDR3: CATWTAYNEQFF
J: TRBJ2-2; D: .; size: medium-sized; V: TRBV5-5; DNA: TGTGCCAGCAGCTTCGGTACCCCTTGGAACACCGGGGAGCTGTTTTTT; CDR3: CASSFGTPWNTGELFF
J: TRBJ1-1; D: .; size: many; V: TRBV28; DNA: TGTGCCAGCAGTTTTTTGGTTGGTTTGGGGCACAACACTGAAGCTTTCTTT; CDR3: CASSFLVGLGHNTEAFF
J: TRBJ2-3; D: .; size: medium-sized; V: TRBV7-4; DNA: TGTGCCAGCAGCACAAAGGGGCTTCTCTCTGGGGCAGATACGCAGTATTTT; CDR3: CASSTKGLLSGADTQYF
J: TRBJ2-7; D: TRBD1; size: large; V: TRBV20-1; DNA: TGCAGTGCTAGACCCCGTCAGGGGGCCTCCTACGAGCAGTACTTC; CDR3: CSARPRQGASYEQYF
J: TRBJ1-2; D: .; size: large; V: TRBV19; DNA: TGTGCCACCGGGACCTCGGGCGGCTACACCTTC; CDR3: CATGTSGGYTF
J: TRBJ1-2; D: .; size: hyperexpanded; V: TRBV2; DNA: TGTGCCAGCAGTTTACGTCCCCGGGACTATGGCTACACCTTC; CDR3: CASSLRPRDYGYTF
J: TRBJ1-1; D: TRBD1; size: large; V: TRBV24-1; DNA: TGTGCCACCAGTAAGGGGGCGAAGACTGAAGCTTTCTTT; CDR3: CATSKGAKTEAFF
J: TRBJ2-2; D: .; size: .; V: TRBV6-4; DNA: TGTGCCAGCAGTGACTCGGAGAACACCGGGGAGCTGTTTTTT; CDR3: CASSDSENTGELFF
J: TRBJ2-7; D: .; size: medium-sized; V: TRBV3-1; DNA: TGTGCCAGCAGCCCTTTCCGGACAGCCTCCTACGAGCAGTACTTC; CDR3: CASSPFRTASYEQYF
J: TRBJ1-5; D: TRBD1; size: large; V: TRBV12-3/TRBV12-4; DNA: TGTGCCAGCAGTTTAAGCAGGGGGCAGCCCCAGCATTTT; CDR3: CASSLSRGQPQHF
J: TRBJ2-5; D: .; size: large; V: TRBV5-1; DNA: TGCGCCAGCAGCCAAACAGGGAAAGACCAAGAGACCCAGTACTTC; CDR3: CASSQTGKDQETQYF
J: TRBJ2-7; D: TRBD2; size: hyperexpanded; V: TRBV2; DNA: TGTGCCAGCAAGTGGGGACTAAGCGAGCAGTACTTC; CDR3: CASKWGLSEQYF
J: TRBJ2-1; D: TRBD2; size: medium-sized; V: TRBV27; DNA: TGTGCCAGCAGTTCCCCGACTAGCGGGGGCTCCTCCTACAATGAGCAGTTCTTC; CDR3: CASSSPTSGGSSYNEQFF
J: TRBJ1-6; D: .; size: medium-sized; V: TRBV14; DNA: TGTGCCAGCAGCCTGGCCCCGAATTCACCCCTCCACTTT; CDR3: CASSLAPNSPLHF
J: TRBJ2-1; D: .; size: few; V: TRBV7-9; DNA: TGTGCCAGCAGCTTAGCCCCCGGAAGAAATCGACTTCCCAGCTCCTACAATGAGCAGTTCTTC; CDR3: CASSLAPGRNRLPSSYNEQFF
J: TRBJ1-5; D: .; size: medium-sized; V: TRBV28; DNA: TGTGCCAGCAGTTCATGGGCCGATAGCAATCAGCCCCAGCATTTT; CDR3: CASSSWADSNQPQHF
J: TRBJ1-1; D: .; size: large; V: TRBV4-1; DNA: TGCGCCAGCAGCCATCCTTCGGGGCACTTTGAAGCTTTCTTT; CDR3: CASSHPSGHFEAFF
J: TRBJ2-7; D: TRBD2; size: large; V: TRBV2; DNA: TGTGCCAGCAGTGTTATAGCGGGAGGAAGCGAGCAGTACTTC; CDR3: CASSVIAGGSEQYF
J: TRBJ2-3; D: .; size: large; V: TRBV7-8; DNA: TGTGCCAGCAGCATGTCTACTGGGACTTACACAGATACGCAGTATTTT; CDR3: CASSMSTGTYTDTQYF
J: TRBJ1-3; D: .; size: hyperexpanded; V: TRBV28; DNA: TGTGCCAGCAGTTTTCCCTCTGGAAACACCATATATTTT; CDR3: CASSFPSGNTIYF
J: TRBJ2-7; D: TRBD1; size: large; V: TRBV9; DNA: TGTGCCAGCAGCTCCGGGACAGGGGCCTACGAGCAGTACTTC; CDR3: CASSSGTGAYEQYF
J: TRBJ2-7; D: .; size: large; V: TRBV4-1; DNA: TGCGCCAGCAGCCAAGTACTAGCTGCCTACGAGCAGTACTTC; CDR3: CASSQVLAAYEQYF
J: TRBJ1-3; D: .; size: large; V: TRBV11-2; DNA: TGTGCCAGCAGCTCCTCACTGATCTCTGGAAACACCATATATTTT; CDR3: CASSSSLISGNTIYF
J: TRBJ2-1; D: .; size: hyperexpanded; V: TRBV12-3/TRBV12-4; DNA: TGTGCCAGCAGCGGGGGAAATGAGCAGTTCTTC; CDR3: CASSGGNEQFF